These T cell receptor beta chains were read from a single sample in a study of T cell responses to AZD1222 COVID-19 vaccine. Clones were read by immunoSEQ multiplex PCR, and TCRdb kept only the in-frame ones, dropping some. The top ten hold about 8% of the sample, which has 110,000 to 150,000 clones, approximately 85% seen once. The source material was peripheral blood, sampled on day 0 of AZD1222 vaccination. Receptors originate from an adult in good health. Each CDR3 is given with its conserved first and last residue. The D gene is left open where the match is weak. A clone size is listed for some rows: how often the clone was seen (once, few, many), or a class if it is expanded.

CDR3 length,D gene,clone size,J gene,V gene,CDR3 protein,CDR3 DNA
15,-,-,TRBJ1-5,TRBV27,CASSWSFGSNQPQHF,TGTGCCAGCAGTTGGTCCTTTGGTAGCAATCAGCCCCAGCATTTT
17,TRBD1,few,TRBJ1-5,TRBV4-1,CASSPAPPTGGNQPQHF,TGCGCCAGCAGCCCTGCCCCCCCTACAGGGGGCAATCAGCCCCAGCATTTT
13,TRBD1,-,TRBJ1-2,TRBV30,CACLRQGVSGYTF,TGTGCCTGCCTCAGACAGGGGGTTAGTGGCTACACCTTC
13,TRBD1,-,TRBJ1-2,TRBV15,CATSMGQGLGYTF,TGTGCCACCAGCATGGGACAGGGCCTTGGCTACACCTTC
15,-,-,TRBJ1-5,TRBV4-2,CASALGQGMDQPQHF,TGTGCCAGCGCCCTCGGGCAGGGAATGGATCAGCCCCAGCATTTT
13,TRBD1,-,TRBJ1-2,TRBV18,CASSMGQGSGYTF,TGTGCCAGCTCCATGGGACAGGGCTCTGGCTACACCTTC
11,-,once,TRBJ2-3,TRBV6-5,CASSLEDTQYF,TGTGCCAGCAGCCTAGAGGATACGCAGTATTTT
13,-,once,TRBJ1-1,TRBV28,CASSRDSTTEAFF,TGTGCCAGCAGTCGAGACAGTACGACTGAAGCTTTCTTT
14,-,-,TRBJ1-2,TRBV4-1,CASSQAPGRQGYTF,TGCGCCAGCAGCCAAGCGCCGGGAAGACAGGGCTACACCTTC
13,-,-,TRBJ1-5,TRBV2,CASSEMDWGPQHF,TGTGCCAGCAGTGAGATGGATTGGGGGCCCCAGCATTTT
14,-,-,TRBJ1-5,TRBV7-9,CASSPRDTHQPQHF,TGTGCCAGCAGCCCCCGGGACACCCATCAGCCCCAGCATTTT
15,TRBD1,-,TRBJ2-5,TRBV9,CASSPHVAGGQTQYF,TGTGCCAGCAGCCCCCATGTGGCAGGGGGCCAGACCCAGTACTTC
13,-,-,TRBJ2-3,TRBV6-5,CASSYGITDTQYF,TGTGCCAGCAGTTATGGCATCACAGATACGCAGTATTTT
14,-,-,TRBJ1-3,TRBV25-1,CASSVSSSGNTIYF,TGTGCCAGCAGTGTCAGCTCATCTGGAAACACCATATATTTT
13,-,-,TRBJ1-5,TRBV12-5,CASKGPSNQPQHF,TGTGCTAGTAAGGGGCCAAGCAATCAGCCCCAGCATTTT
15,TRBD2,-,TRBJ2-1,TRBV27,CASSWGLAGNNEQFF,TGTGCCAGCAGTTGGGGACTAGCGGGCAACAATGAGCAGTTCTTC